The next 4 T cell receptor beta chains were all read from a single sample in a study of chemoradiotherapy in HPV16-positive cancers. Produced via immunoSEQ multiplex PCR; TCRdb's table is partial and in-frame only. The repertoire has approximately 13,000 clones, around 76% of them found once; the top ten carry under 2.5%. The sample was taken from a patient who underwent chemoradiotherapy. Every receptor here comes from a human donor with HPV-associated anogenital cancer.

V is TRBV9 and J is TRBJ2-1, with 7 bases lining up with TRBD2. J lost 4 bases, V lost 3 bases, and 7 bases had no gene match. The CDR3 sequence is 15 residues long. Germline loops: CDR1 SGDLS, CDR2 YYNGEE. The chain's CDR3 is CASSASGARYNEQFF. CDR3 DNA sequence: TGTGCCAGCAGCGCTAGCGGCGCCCGATACAATGAGCAGTTCTTC.

J is TRBJ1-3 and V is TRBV14, with TRBD1 as a possible D gene (5 bases). The germline V gene encodes CDR1 SGHDN and CDR2 FVKESK. V was shortened by 3 bases and J by 3 bases, with 9 bases between the two germline ends. This CDR3 region has 14 residues. CDR3 nucleotides: TGTGCCAGCAGCCACCGGGACGGTGGAAACACCATATATTTT. Its protein product is CASSHRDGGNTIYF.

This clone was detected only once. The chain carries TRBV27 and TRBJ1-2; 7 bases line up with TRBD1. Trimming at V came to 0 bases and at J to 8 bases, leaving 3 bases not matched to a gene. Germline CDR1 MNHEY, CDR2 SMNVEV (reference sequence). This CDR3 has 13 amino acids. For the CDR3, the DNA is TGTGCCAGCAGTTTATCGACAGGGTTGGGCTACACCTTC. This translates into CASSLSTGLGYTF.

The chain is built from TRBV9 and TRBJ2-5; 11 positions agree with TRBD2. V trimming: 7 bases; J trimming: 3 bases; junction bases outside the gene matches: 2. Germline CDR1 reads SGDLS; CDR2 reads YYNGEE. The CDR3 totals 13 residues. CDR3 residues: CASGGLAEETQYF. Here the CDR3 DNA reads TGTGCCAGCGGGGGACTAGCGGAAGAGACCCAGTACTTC.